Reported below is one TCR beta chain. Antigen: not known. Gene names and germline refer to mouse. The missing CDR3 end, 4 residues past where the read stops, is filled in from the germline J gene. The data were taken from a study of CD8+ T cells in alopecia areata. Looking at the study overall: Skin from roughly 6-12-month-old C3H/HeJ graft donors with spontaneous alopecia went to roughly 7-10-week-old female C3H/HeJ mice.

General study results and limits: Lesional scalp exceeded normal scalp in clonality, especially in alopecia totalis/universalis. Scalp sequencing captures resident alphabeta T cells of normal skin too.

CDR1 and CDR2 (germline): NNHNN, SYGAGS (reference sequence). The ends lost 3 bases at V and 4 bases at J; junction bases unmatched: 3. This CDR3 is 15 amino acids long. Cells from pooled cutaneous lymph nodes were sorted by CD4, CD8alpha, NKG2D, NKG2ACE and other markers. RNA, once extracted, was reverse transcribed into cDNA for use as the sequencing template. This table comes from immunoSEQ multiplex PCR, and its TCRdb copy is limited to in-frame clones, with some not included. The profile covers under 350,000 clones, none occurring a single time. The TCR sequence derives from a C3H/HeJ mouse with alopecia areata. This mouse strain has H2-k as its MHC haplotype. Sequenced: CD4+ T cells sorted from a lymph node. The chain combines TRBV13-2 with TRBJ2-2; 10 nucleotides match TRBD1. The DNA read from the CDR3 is TGTGCCAGCGGTGCGACAGGGGGCGGCACCGGG. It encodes CASGATGGGTG. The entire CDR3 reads CASGATGGGTGQLYF.